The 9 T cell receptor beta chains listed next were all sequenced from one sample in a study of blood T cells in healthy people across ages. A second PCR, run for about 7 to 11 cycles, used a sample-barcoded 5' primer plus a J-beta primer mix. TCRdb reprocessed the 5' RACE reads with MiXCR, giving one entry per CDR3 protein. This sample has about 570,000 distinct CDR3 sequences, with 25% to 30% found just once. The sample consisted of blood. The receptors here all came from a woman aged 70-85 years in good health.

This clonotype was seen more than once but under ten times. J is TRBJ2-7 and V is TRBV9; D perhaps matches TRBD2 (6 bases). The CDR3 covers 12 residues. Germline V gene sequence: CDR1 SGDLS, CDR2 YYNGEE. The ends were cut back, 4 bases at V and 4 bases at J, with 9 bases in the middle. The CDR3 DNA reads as TGTGCCAGCAGCATCAGCGGGTACGAGCAGTACTTC. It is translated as CASSISGYEQYF.

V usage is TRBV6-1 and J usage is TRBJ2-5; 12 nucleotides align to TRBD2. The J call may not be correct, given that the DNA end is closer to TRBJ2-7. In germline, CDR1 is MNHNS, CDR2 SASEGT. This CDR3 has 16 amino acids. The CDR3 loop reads CASSPSLAGGRYEQYF. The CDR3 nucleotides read TGTGCCAGCAGTCCGTCCCTAGCGGGGGGGAGATACGAGCAGTACTTC.

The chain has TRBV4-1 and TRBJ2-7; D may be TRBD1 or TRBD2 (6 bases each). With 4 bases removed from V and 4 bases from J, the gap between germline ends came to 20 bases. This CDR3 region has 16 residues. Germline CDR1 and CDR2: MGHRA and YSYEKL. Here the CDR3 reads CASSRGYREARYEQYF. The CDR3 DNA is TGCGCCAGCAGCCGGGGGTACAGGGAGGCAAGGTACGAGCAGTACTTC.

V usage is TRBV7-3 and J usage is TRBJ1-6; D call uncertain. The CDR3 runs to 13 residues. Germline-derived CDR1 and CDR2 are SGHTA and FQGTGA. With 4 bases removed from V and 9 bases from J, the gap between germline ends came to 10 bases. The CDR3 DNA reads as TGTGCCAGCAGCTCCCAACCTAGTTCACCCCTCCACTTT. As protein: CASSSQPSSPLHF.

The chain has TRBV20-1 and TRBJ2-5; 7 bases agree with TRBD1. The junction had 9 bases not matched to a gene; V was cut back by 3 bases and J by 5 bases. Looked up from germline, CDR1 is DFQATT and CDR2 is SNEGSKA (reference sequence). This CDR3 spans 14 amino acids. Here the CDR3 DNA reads TGCAGTGCTAGCCTACAGGGGAAATCGGAGACCCAGTACTTC. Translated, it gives CSASLQGKSETQYF.

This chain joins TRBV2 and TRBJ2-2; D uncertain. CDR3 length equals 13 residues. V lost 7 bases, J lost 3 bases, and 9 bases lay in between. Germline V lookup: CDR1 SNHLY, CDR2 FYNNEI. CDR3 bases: TGTGCCAGCACGACGGGTTACACCGGGGAGCTGTTTTTT. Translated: CASTTGYTGELFF.

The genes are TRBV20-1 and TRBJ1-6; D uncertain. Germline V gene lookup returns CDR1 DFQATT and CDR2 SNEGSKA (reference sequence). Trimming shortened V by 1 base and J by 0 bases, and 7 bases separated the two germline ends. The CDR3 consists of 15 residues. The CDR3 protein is CSARVQDSYNSPLHF. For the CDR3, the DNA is TGCAGTGCTAGAGTTCAAGACTCCTATAATTCACCCCTCCACTTT.

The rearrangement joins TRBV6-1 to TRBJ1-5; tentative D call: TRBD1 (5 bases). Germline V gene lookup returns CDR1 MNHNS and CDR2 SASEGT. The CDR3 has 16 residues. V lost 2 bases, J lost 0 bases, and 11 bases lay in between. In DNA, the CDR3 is TGTGCCAGCAGTGAAAGGGACGGAGATAGCAATCAGCCCCAGCATTTT. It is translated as CASSERDGDSNQPQHF.

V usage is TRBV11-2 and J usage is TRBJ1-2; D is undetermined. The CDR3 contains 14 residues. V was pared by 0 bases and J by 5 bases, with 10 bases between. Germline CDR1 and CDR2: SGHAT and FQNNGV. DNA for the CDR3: TGTGCCAGCAGCTTAGATCGAGTCATGTATGGCTACACCTTC. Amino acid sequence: CASSLDRVMYGYTF.